These 20 T cell receptor beta chains were all obtained from the same sample, sequenced in a study of cytomegalovirus exposure and HLA in healthy donors. The PCR was carried out with 60 Vbeta primers and 13 Jbeta primers. The method was immunoSEQ multiplex PCR; TCRdb's version includes in-frame clones alone and lacks a portion of them. This table holds under 65,000 clones. Sequencing was performed on PBMCs. The receptors derive from a woman under 40 in good health and CMV-seropositive.

The chain links TRBV5-6 to TRBJ2-1; 8 bases match TRBD1. The CDR3 extends over 16 amino acids. Per the germline V gene, CDR1 is SGHDT and CDR2 is YYEEEE. With V trimmed by 0 bases and J by 6 bases, 8 bases remained unmatched. CDR3 region: CASSLADRGGGNEQFF. The CDR3 nucleotides are TGTGCCAGCAGCTTGGCTGACAGGGGAGGAGGCAATGAGCAGTTCTTC.

This sequence joins TRBV7-2 and TRBJ2-7; 12 bases match TRBD2. The length of the CDR3 is 16 residues. The germline CDR1 and CDR2 sequences are SGHTA and FQGNSA. The junction had 6 bases not matched to a gene; V was cut back by 1 base and J by 5 bases. The CDR3 loop reads CASSLVLAGGLNEQYF. DNA of the CDR3: TGTGCCAGCAGCTTAGTACTAGCGGGGGGACTCAACGAGCAGTACTTC.

As concerns this clone: Other DNA sequences in this specimen translate into the identical CDR3. The rearrangement links TRBV10-3 to TRBJ1-1; TRBD1 matches at 7 bases. J lost 0 bases, V lost 4 bases, and 2 bases had no gene match. CDR1 and CDR2 from the germline V gene are ENHRY and SYGVKD. This CDR3 has 14 residues. In DNA form, the CDR3 reads TGTGCCATCAGTGGACAGGGCCTGAACACTGAAGCTTTCTTT. Its translation: CAISGQGLNTEAFF.

The chain combines TRBV5-6 with TRBJ1-5, with a possible D match to TRBD1 (5 bases). The germline V gene encodes CDR1 SGHDT and CDR2 YYEEEE. V was clipped by 0 bases and J by 7 bases, with 8 bases between them. CDR3 length: 13 amino acids. CDR3 nucleotide sequence: TGTGCCAGCAGCTTGGTGGGGGGGCAGCCCCAGCATTTT. This gives the protein CASSLVGGQPQHF.

The chain carries TRBV25-1 and TRBJ2-3; possible D gene TRBD2, 6 bases. V dropped 6 bases and J dropped 2 bases, with 12 bases sitting between them. Germline CDR1 reads MGHDK; CDR2 reads SYGVNS. The CDR3 is 14 amino acids. The CDR3 DNA reads TGTGCCAGCAGCGGCCCACTAGCCACAGATACGCAGTATTTT. Amino acids: CASSGPLATDTQYF.

The rearrangement uses TRBV27 and TRBJ1-1, with D perhaps TRBD1 (5 bases). Looked up from germline, CDR1 is MNHEY and CDR2 is SMNVEV (reference sequence). V was cut by 5 bases and J by 2 bases, with 9 bases left in between. The CDR3 length is 13 residues. The DNA for the CDR3 is TGTGCCAGCAGTGCAAGGGGTAACACTGAAGCTTTCTTT. Protein sequence: CASSARGNTEAFF.

This chain uses TRBV7-8 with TRBJ2-3; D not resolved. V lost 6 bases and J lost 0, with 16 bases in between. The CDR3 length is 16 residues. Germline loops: CDR1 SGHVS, CDR2 FQNEAQ. The CDR3 sequence: CASRLVSASSTDTQYF. The CDR3 DNA is TGTGCCAGCAGGCTGGTTTCTGCGTCTAGCACAGATACGCAGTATTTT.

Remarks on this clone: One end of the junction fails to match germline, which may point to a read error. This chain links TRBV7-7 with TRBJ2-1; 9 nucleotides align to TRBD1. The CDR3 is 15 amino acids. Germline-derived CDR1 and CDR2 are SSHAT and FNYEAQ (reference sequence). The CDR3 DNA sequence: TGTGCTAGCAGCTCGTCAGACAGGGGGGGGAATGAGCAGTTCTTC. Its protein product is CASSSSDRGGNEQFF.

This chain connects TRBV18 to TRBJ1-6, with TRBD1 identical over 8 bases. V lost 6 bases and J lost 0; bases outside the gene matches: 4. The germline CDR1 and CDR2 sequences are KGHSH and LQKENI. CDR3 length: 16 amino acids. The CDR3 sequence is CASSPGQGSYNSPLHF. Written as DNA, the CDR3 is TGTGCCAGCTCCCCCGGACAGGGCTCCTATAATTCACCCCTCCACTTT. The complete variable domain, with remaining parts taken from reference TRBV18 and TRBJ1-6, reads NAGVMQNPRHLVRRRGQEARLRCSPMKGHSHVYWYRQLPEEGLKFMVYLQKENIIDESGMPKERFSAEFPKEGPSILRIQQVVRGDSAAYFCASSPGQGSYNSPLHFGNGTRLTVT.

V and J are TRBV18 and TRBJ1-3; perhaps TRBD1 as D (6 bases). The V gene lost 2 bases and the J gene lost 0 bases, with 14 bases spanning the gap. The V gene's germline CDR1 is KGHSH and CDR2 LQKENI. This CDR3 comprises 17 residues. CDR3 DNA sequence: TGTGCCAGCTCACCAGGACAGCTACTTACCTCTGGAAACACCATATATTTT. It yields the protein CASSPGQLLTSGNTIYF.

This rearrangement joins TRBV29-1 to TRBJ1-2; D not certain. CDR3 length: 14 residues. Trimming removed 0 bases from V and 8 bases from J, with 16 bases in between. CDR1 is SQVTM, CDR2 ANQGSEA, per germline. The CDR3 reads CSVEDPGEPVGYTF. For the CDR3, the DNA is TGCAGCGTTGAAGATCCGGGTGAGCCAGTCGGCTACACCTTC. Full variable domain (missing parts from reference TRBV29-1 and TRBJ1-2): SAVISQKPSRDICQRGTSLTIQCQVDSQVTMMFWYRQQPGQSLTLIATANQGSEATYESGFVIDKFPISRPNLTFSTLTVSNMSPEDSSIYLCSVEDPGEPVGYTFGSGTRLTVV.

The chain couples TRBV6-1 to TRBJ2-1; D is possibly TRBD2 (6 bases). V was clipped by 0 bases and J by 5 bases, with 14 bases between them. Per the germline V gene, CDR1 is MNHNS and CDR2 is SASEGT. There are 16 residues in the CDR3. The CDR3 DNA reads as TGTGCCAGCAGTGAAGCGAGTCTCGCGGGAAACAATGAGCAGTTCTTC. Protein sequence: CASSEASLAGNNEQFF.

The gene calls are TRBV11-2 and TRBJ2-7; the D is unclear. The germline V gene has CDR1 SGHAT and CDR2 FQNNGV. V was shortened by 3 bases and J by 4 bases, with 7 bases between the two germline ends. The CDR3 loop spans 12 amino acids. The CDR3 here is CASSLGQYEQYF. The CDR3 nucleotides read TGTGCCAGCAGCTTGGGCCAATACGAGCAGTACTTC.

V gene TRBV28 combines with J gene TRBJ2-3, with 8 bases fitting TRBD2. Germline V gene sequence: CDR1 MDHEN, CDR2 SYDVKM. V shed 4 bases, J shed 5 bases, and the junction held 8 bases outside the gene matches. The CDR3 has 15 amino acids. The CDR3 loop reads CASSYGTSLVDTQYF. CDR3 bases: TGTGCCAGCAGTTATGGGACTAGTTTGGTAGATACGCAGTATTTT.

The chain is built from TRBV19 and TRBJ1-2, with no clear D. Germline V lookup: CDR1 LNHDA, CDR2 SQIVND (reference sequence). V dropped 0 bases and J dropped 7 bases, with 15 bases sitting between them. This CDR3 comprises 15 residues. CDR3 residues: CASSIDPTPLRGYTF. The CDR3, as DNA: TGTGCCAGTAGTATAGATCCCACCCCTTTGCGTGGCTACACCTTC. Based on the CDR3 plus reference TRBV19 and TRBJ1-2, the full variable domain is DGGITQSPKYLFRKEGQNVTLSCEQNLNHDAMYWYRQDPGQGLRLIYYSQIVNDFQKGDIAEGYSVSREKKESFPLTVTSAQKNPTAFYLCASSIDPTPLRGYTFGSGTRLTVV.

V and J are TRBV7-8 and TRBJ2-7, with D maybe TRBD1 (6 bases). V was clipped by 6 bases and J by 0 bases, with 12 bases between them. Germline V gene sequence: CDR1 SGHVS, CDR2 FQNEAQ. The CDR3 totals 14 residues. As DNA, the CDR3 is TGTGCCAGCAGTACAGGGCGCTCCTCCTACGAGCAGTACTTC. It yields the protein CASSTGRSSYEQYF.

This clone is labeled medium-sized (0.01 to 0.1%) based on frequency. The chain recombines TRBV4-2 with TRBJ1-1; no definite D call. Trimming took off 1 base at V and 1 base at J, with 10 bases between the two ends. Germline CDR1 reads LGHNA; CDR2 reads YNFKEQ. The CDR3 has 15 residues. Here the CDR3 reads CASSQGVGPNTEAFF. The DNA of the CDR3 is TGTGCCAGCAGCCAAGGTGTGGGCCCGAACACTGAAGCTTTCTTT.

The chain joins TRBV6-5 to TRBJ2-1, with D possibly matching TRBD2 (5 bases). Trimming cost V 4 bases and J 5 bases, with 12 bases left between them. This CDR3 has 14 residues. The germline V gene encodes CDR1 MNHEY and CDR2 SVGAGI. CDR3 in DNA: TGTGCCAGCAGTTGGATAGCGCCAGACAATGAGCAGTTCTTC. Its translation is CASSWIAPDNEQFF.

The chain carries TRBV28 and TRBJ1-2; TRBD1 agrees at 7 bases. Unmatched junction bases numbered 11, after V lost 5 bases and J lost 5 bases. CDR3 length: 15 amino acids. In germline, CDR1 is MDHEN, CDR2 SYDVKM. CDR3 nucleotides: TGTGCCAGCAGTCTAACCCAGGGGGATTTTTATGGCTACACCTTC. Translation: CASSLTQGDFYGYTF.

The J gene is TRBJ1-1, the V gene TRBV5-6, with D tentatively TRBD1 (5 bases). The CDR3 loop spans 14 amino acids. The germline V and J ends were trimmed by 0 bases and 4 bases, with 10 bases remaining between them. Looked up from germline, CDR1 is SGHDT and CDR2 is YYEEEE. CDR3 coding DNA: TGTGCCAGCAGCTTGGGGGTGCAGGGCACTGAAGCTTTCTTT. It translates to CASSLGVQGTEAFF.